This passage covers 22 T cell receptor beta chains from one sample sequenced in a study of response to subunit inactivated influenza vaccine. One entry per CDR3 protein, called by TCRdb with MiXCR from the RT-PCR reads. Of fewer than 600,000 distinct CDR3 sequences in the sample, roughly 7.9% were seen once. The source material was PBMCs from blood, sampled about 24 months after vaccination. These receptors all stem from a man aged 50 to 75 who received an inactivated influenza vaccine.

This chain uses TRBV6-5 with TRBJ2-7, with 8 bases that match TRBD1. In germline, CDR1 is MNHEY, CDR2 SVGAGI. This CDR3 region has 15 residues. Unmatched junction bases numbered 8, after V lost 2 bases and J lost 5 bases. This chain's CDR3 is CASSYSRGRTHEQYF. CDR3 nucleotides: TGTGCCAGCAGTTACAGCAGGGGGCGTACCCACGAGCAGTACTTC.

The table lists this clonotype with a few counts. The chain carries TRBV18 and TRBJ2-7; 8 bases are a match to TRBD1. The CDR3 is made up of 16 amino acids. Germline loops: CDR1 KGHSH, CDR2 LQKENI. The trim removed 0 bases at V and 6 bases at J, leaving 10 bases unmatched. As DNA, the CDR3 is TGTGCCAGCTCACCACCGACGCGGACAGGGTTTTTCGAGCAGTACTTC. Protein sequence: CASSPPTRTGFFEQYF.

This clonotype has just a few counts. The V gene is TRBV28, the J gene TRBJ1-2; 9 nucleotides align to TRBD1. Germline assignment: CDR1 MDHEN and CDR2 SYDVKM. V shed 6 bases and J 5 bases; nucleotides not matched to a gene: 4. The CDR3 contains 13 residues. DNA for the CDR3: TGTGCCAGCAGCCGACAGGGGGGTTATGGCTACACCTTC. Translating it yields CASSRQGGYGYTF.

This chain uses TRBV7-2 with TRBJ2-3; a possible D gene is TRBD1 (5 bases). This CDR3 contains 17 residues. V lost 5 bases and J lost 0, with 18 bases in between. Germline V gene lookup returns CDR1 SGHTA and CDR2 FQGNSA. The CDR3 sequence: CASSAPRAGPSTDTQYF. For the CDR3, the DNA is TGTGCCAGCAGCGCCCCCCGAGCAGGGCCTAGCACAGATACGCAGTATTTT.

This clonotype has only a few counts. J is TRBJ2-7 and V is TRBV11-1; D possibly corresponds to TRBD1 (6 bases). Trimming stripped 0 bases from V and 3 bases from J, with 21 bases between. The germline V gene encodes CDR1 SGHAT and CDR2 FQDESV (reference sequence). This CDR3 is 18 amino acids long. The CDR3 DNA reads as TGTGCCAGCAGCTTAGCTTCGGGGTTCGTACAGGGTGTCTACGAGCAGTACTTC. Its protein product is CASSLASGFVQGVYEQYF.

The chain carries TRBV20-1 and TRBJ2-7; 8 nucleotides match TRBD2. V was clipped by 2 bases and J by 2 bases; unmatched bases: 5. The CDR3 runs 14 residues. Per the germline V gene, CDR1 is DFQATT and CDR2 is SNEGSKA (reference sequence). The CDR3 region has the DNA TGCAGTGCTAGACCAGCGGGGGCGACCTACGAGCAGTACTTC. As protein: CSARPAGATYEQYF.

The CDR3 protein is CATSPGQAQETQYF. CDR3 nucleotide sequence: TGTGCCACTAGTCCGGGACAGGCGCAAGAGACCCAGTACTTC. This chain links TRBV24-1 with TRBJ2-5, with TRBD1 identical over 8 bases. This CDR3 is built from 14 residues. Trimming took 10 bases from V and 2 from J; bases not matched to a gene: 8. CDR1 KGHDR and CDR2 SFDVKD come from the germline V gene.

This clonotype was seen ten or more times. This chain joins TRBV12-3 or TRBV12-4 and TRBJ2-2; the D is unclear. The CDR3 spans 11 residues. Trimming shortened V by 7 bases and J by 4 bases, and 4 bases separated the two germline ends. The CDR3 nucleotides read TGTGCCAGCACCCTCACCGGGGAGCTGTTTTTT. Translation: CASTLTGELFF.

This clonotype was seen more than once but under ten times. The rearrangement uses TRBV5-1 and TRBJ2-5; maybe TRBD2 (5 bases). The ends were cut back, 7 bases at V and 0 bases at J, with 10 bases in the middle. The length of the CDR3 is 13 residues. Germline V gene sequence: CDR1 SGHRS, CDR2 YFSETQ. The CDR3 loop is CASALGNQETQYF. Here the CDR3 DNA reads TGCGCCAGCGCACTAGGGAACCAAGAGACCCAGTACTTC.

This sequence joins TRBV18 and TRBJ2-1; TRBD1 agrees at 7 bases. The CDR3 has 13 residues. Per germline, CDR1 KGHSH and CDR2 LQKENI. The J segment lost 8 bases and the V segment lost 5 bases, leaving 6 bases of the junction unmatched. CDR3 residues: CASSTTGYDEQFF. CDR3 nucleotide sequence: TGTGCCAGCTCAACGACAGGGTACGATGAGCAGTTCTTC.

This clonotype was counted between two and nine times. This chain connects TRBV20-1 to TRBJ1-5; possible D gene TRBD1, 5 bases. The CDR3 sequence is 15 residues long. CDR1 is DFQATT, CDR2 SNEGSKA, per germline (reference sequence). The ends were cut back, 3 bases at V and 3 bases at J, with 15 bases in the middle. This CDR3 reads CSARVGAQYNQPQHF. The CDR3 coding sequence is TGCAGTGCTAGGGTAGGGGCCCAGTACAATCAGCCCCAGCATTTT.

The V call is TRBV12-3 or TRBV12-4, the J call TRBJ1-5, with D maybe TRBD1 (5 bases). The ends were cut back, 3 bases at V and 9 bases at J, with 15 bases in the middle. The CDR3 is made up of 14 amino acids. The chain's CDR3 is CASSFAGETWPQHF. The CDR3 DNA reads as TGTGCCAGCAGTTTCGCGGGGGAGACATGGCCCCAGCATTTT.

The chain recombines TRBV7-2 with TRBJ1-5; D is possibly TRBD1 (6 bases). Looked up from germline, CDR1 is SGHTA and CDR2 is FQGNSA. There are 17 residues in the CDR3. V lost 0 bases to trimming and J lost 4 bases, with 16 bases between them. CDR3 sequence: CASSLAPRGVGNQPQHF. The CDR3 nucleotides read TGTGCCAGCAGCTTAGCGCCTAGGGGGGTGGGGAATCAGCCCCAGCATTTT.

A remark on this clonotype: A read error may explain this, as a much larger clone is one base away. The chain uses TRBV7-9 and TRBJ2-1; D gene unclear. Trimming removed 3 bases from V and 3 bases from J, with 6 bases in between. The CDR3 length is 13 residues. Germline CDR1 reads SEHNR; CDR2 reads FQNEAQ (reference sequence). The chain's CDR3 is CASSFYSYNEQFF. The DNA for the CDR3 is TGTGCCAGCAGCTTTTACAGCTACAATGAGCAGTTCTTC.

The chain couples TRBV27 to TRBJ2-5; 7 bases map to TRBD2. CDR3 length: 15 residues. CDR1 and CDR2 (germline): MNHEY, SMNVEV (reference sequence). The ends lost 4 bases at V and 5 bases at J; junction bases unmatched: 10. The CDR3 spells CASSSKPGGWETQYF. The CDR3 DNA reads TGTGCCAGCAGTTCCAAGCCCGGGGGGTGGGAGACCCAGTACTTC.

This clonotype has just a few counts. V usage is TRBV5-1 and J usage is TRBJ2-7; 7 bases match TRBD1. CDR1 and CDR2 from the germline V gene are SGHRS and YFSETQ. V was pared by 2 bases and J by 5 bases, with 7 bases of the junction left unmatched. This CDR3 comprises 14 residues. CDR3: CASSFSQGINEQYF. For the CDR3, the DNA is TGCGCCAGCAGCTTCTCACAGGGGATCAACGAGCAGTACTTC.

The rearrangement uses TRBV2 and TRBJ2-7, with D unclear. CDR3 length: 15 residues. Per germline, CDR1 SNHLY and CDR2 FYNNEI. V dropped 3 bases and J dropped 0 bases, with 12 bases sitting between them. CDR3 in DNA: TGTGCCAGCAGTGAGGGAAGGGCACGCTCCTACGAGCAGTACTTC. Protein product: CASSEGRARSYEQYF.

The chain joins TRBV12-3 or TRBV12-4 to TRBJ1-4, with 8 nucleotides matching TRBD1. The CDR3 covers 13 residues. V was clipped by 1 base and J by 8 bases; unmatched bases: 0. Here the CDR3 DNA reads TGTGCCAGCAGTTTAGGGACAGGGGAAAAACTGTTTTTT. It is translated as CASSLGTGEKLFF.

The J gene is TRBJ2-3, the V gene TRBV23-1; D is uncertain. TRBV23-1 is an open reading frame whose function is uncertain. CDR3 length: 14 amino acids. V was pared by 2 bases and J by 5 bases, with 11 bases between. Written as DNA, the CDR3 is TGCGCCAGCAGTCAAGCAAGGACCCGAGATACGCAGTATTTT. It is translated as CASSQARTRDTQYF.

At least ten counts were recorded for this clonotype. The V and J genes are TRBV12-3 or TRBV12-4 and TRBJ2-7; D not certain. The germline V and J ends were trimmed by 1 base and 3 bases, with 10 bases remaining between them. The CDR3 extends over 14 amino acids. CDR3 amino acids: CASSLGTLNYEQYF. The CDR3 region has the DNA TGTGCCAGCAGTTTAGGGACCTTAAACTACGAGCAGTACTTC.

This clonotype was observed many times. CDR3 sequence (DNA): TGTGCCAGCAGCCAAGAGGGCCTTCCCAAGGGGATTGAGCAGTTCTTC. Its translation: CASSQEGLPKGIEQFF. The chain uses TRBV3-1 and TRBJ2-1; possibly TRBD1 for D (5 bases). V was cut by 0 bases and J by 9 bases, with 18 bases left in between. In germline, CDR1 is LGHDT, CDR2 YNNKEL (reference sequence). The CDR3 runs to 16 residues.

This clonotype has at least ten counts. CDR3 in amino acids: CSARGLGAGTRLETQYF. The CDR3 DNA reads as TGCAGTGCTAGAGGGCTTGGGGCTGGGACTAGGTTAGAGACCCAGTACTTC. V gene TRBV20-1 combines with J gene TRBJ2-5; 8 nucleotides match TRBD2. V was clipped by 1 base and J by 4 bases; unmatched bases: 14. The CDR3 covers 17 residues. CDR1 DFQATT and CDR2 SNEGSKA come from the germline V gene (reference sequence).